What follows is one TCR delta chain and its context. Only one base separates this from a far larger clonotype, so it likely reflects a read error. The same CDR3 also results from other DNA sequences found in this sample. This specimen belongs to a study of gamma-delta chains in newborns, infants, children. TCRdb reprocessed the reads using CATT. The sample contains 850 to 900 delta-chain clones, under 2% of which appear only once. Germline-derived CDR1 and CDR2 are GEAIGNYY and EKD. CDR3 length equals 18 residues. The source is a child in good health. The V gene is TRDV2, the J gene TRDJ1; a possible D gene is TRDD2 (5 bases). Sequencing was performed on blood. The CDR3, as DNA: TGTGCCTGCGACACGGCCACCTACCTGATTAAGTACACCGATAAACTCATCTTT. Translating it yields CACDTATYLIKYTDKLIF.